Each of the 14 T cell receptor beta chains below was sequenced from the same sample in a study of naive CD8 T cells in extremely preterm neonates. Using immunoSEQ multiplex PCR, the repertoire was profiled, and TCRdb retains in-frame clones only, with some absent. The repertoire holds a few thousand clones, about 96% seen once, with about 0.41% in the top ten. Sequencing was carried out using naive CD8+ T cells from blood. The receptors stem from a human donor in good health.

There are a few counts of this clone. The chain couples TRBV18 to TRBJ2-7; tentative D call: TRBD1 (5 bases). Germline V CDR1 and CDR2: KGHSH, LQKENI. The V end lost 4 bases, the J end lost 1 base, and 11 bases lay between the germline ends. The CDR3 totals 14 residues. The CDR3 sequence is CASSRQGPSYEQYF. In nucleotides, the CDR3 is TGTGCCAGCTCACGGCAGGGTCCGTCCTACGAGCAGTACTTC.

Only one count was recorded for this clone. The chain joins TRBV18 to TRBJ1-5; 7 bases fit TRBD1. The germline CDR1 and CDR2 sequences are KGHSH and LQKENI. The CDR3 has 13 residues. The V and J ends lost 6 bases and 11 bases, in that order; junction bases with no gene match: 10. The CDR3 DNA reads TGTGCCAGCTCCAGGGGGGTCACCGAGGCCCAGCATTTT. Its protein is CASSRGVTEAQHF.

V gene TRBV7-2 combines with J gene TRBJ2-1, with 13 bases identical to TRBD2. This CDR3 is 17 amino acids long. J was trimmed by 7 bases and V by 8 bases; bases with no gene match: 14. The germline gives CDR1 SGHTA, CDR2 FQGNSA. CDR3 loop: CASGELAGGGLWNEQFF. As DNA, the CDR3 is TGTGCCAGCGGCGAACTAGCGGGAGGGGGGTTGTGGAATGAGCAGTTCTTC.

In this sample, this clone turned up a few times. V gene TRBV7-2 combines with J gene TRBJ2-1, with 7 positions matching TRBD2. The CDR3 runs 13 residues. Germline CDR1 and CDR2: SGHTA and FQGNSA. V lost 11 bases to trimming and J lost 4 bases; unmatched junction nucleotides: 8. CDR3: CACGAGSYNEQFF. In DNA form, the CDR3 reads TGTGCCTGCGGAGCGGGATCGTACAATGAGCAGTTCTTC.

The gene calls are TRBV10-1 and TRBJ2-1, with a weak D call TRBD1 (5 bases). V lost 11 bases and J lost 6, with 11 bases in between. The germline V gene has CDR1 WNHNN and CDR2 SYGVQD (reference sequence). CDR3 length: 11 amino acids. The CDR3 nucleotides read TGCGCCTACGTCAGGGTCAATGAGCAGTTCTTC. Amino acids: CAYVRVNEQFF.

The chain is built from TRBV6-5 and TRBJ1-5; no firm D call. The CDR3 length is 13 residues. V was trimmed by 6 bases and J by 7 bases, leaving 13 bases between them. The V gene's germline CDR1 is MNHEY and CDR2 SVGAGI. The CDR3 bases are TGTGCCAGCAGCCTGGGCACAAACCAGCCCCAGCATTTT. It translates to CASSLGTNQPQHF.

The chain couples TRBV29-1 to TRBJ2-1; 7 bases match TRBD1. Germline V CDR1 and CDR2: SQVTM, ANQGSEA. The CDR3 has 13 residues. The junction had 6 bases not matched to a gene; V was cut back by 0 bases and J by 10 bases. The CDR3 here is CSVEDQGVREQFF. CDR3 bases: TGCAGCGTTGAAGATCAGGGGGTCCGAGAGCAGTTCTTC.

The chain couples TRBV5-1 to TRBJ2-1; 7 positions agree with TRBD1. The trim removed 8 bases at V and 2 bases at J, leaving 7 bases unmatched. Germline lookup yields CDR1 SGHRS and CDR2 YFSETQ. This CDR3 is built from 14 residues. CDR3 bases: TGCGCCAGTTCAGCAGGACAGGCCTACAATGAGCAGTTCTTC. This codes for CASSAGQAYNEQFF.

The chain joins TRBV7-3 to TRBJ2-2; unclear D gene. V was trimmed by 4 bases and J by 2 bases, leaving 2 bases between them. Germline V gene lookup returns CDR1 SGHTA and CDR2 FQGTGA. The CDR3 sequence is 12 residues long. The CDR3 sequence is CASSSNTGELFF. The CDR3 DNA reads as TGTGCCAGCAGCTCAAACACCGGGGAGCTGTTTTTT. The full variable domain, its missing parts supplied by reference TRBV7-3 and TRBJ2-2, is GAGVSQTPSNKVTEKGKYVELRCDPISGHTALYWYRQSLGQGPEFLIYFQGTGAADDSGLPNDRFFAVRPEGSVSTLKIQRTERGDSAVYLCASSSNTGELFFGEGSRLTVL.

The V gene is TRBV27, the J gene TRBJ1-5; D is unclear. V lost 5 bases, J lost 4 bases, and 12 bases lay in between. Germline V gene lookup returns CDR1 MNHEY and CDR2 SMNVEV (reference sequence). The CDR3 is 14 residues long. CDR3 sequence: CASSTVGQNQPQHF. CDR3 coding DNA: TGTGCCAGCAGTACCGTGGGCCAGAATCAGCCCCAGCATTTT.

This rearrangement joins TRBV19 to TRBJ1-1, with D possibly matching TRBD1 (6 bases). Trimming cost V 5 bases and J 4 bases, with 20 bases left between them. The germline V gene encodes CDR1 LNHDA and CDR2 SQIVND (reference sequence). The CDR3 extends over 16 amino acids. The CDR3 sequence: CASSLGGLVSSTEAFF. The DNA for the CDR3 is TGTGCCAGTAGTCTGGGGGGGCTTGTTTCGTCCACTGAAGCTTTCTTT.

This rearrangement joins TRBV7-9 to TRBJ1-2, with 9 bases lining up with TRBD1. The junction had 9 bases not matched to a gene; V was cut back by 5 bases and J by 2 bases. This CDR3 spans 16 amino acids. The germline V gene has CDR1 SEHNR and CDR2 FQNEAQ (reference sequence). CDR3 DNA sequence: TGTGCCAGCAGCGCCCCGAGGGACAGGGAGAACTATGGCTACACCTTC. This encodes CASSAPRDRENYGYTF.

This sequence joins TRBV27 and TRBJ2-1, with 10 bases lining up with TRBD2. V dropped 4 bases and J dropped 7; count of bases not matched to a gene: 10. The CDR3 totals 16 residues. The germline V gene has CDR1 MNHEY and CDR2 SMNVEV (reference sequence). Here the CDR3 reads CASSSPSGSKENEQFF. The DNA for the CDR3 is TGTGCCAGCAGTTCCCCTAGCGGGAGTAAAGAGAATGAGCAGTTCTTC.

This clone was observed a single time. The CDR3 is CASSLTQGAGNTIYF. The DNA for the CDR3 is TGCGCCAGCAGCTTAACGCAGGGGGCTGGAAACACCATATATTTT. V usage is TRBV5-1 and J usage is TRBJ1-3, with 7 nucleotides matching TRBD1. The CDR3 has 15 residues. Trimming removed 2 bases from V and 2 bases from J; junction bases left unmatched: 4. CDR1 is SGHRS and CDR2 is YFSETQ in the germline V gene.